The 25 T cell receptor beta chains presented below share a single source sample, sequenced in a study of blood T cell repertoires in COVID-19 (TCRdb year 2020). Library prep was done by the immunoSEQ multiplex PCR assay. TCRdb re-hosts the immuneACCESS table, in-frame sequences only. Its copies lack some clones; in the studies checked, an unresolved V gene accounts for under half of them, and the cause for the rest is not known. In this sample the table shows about 160,000 clones, roughly 88% of which occur a single time. The ten largest clones capture roughly 2.3% of the sample. The sequencing sample was made of peripheral blood. The receptor source for this set is a man aged 18 to 35 with acute or convalescent COVID-19.

J is TRBJ2-6 and V is TRBV30, with 8 bases identical to TRBD2. CDR1 is GTSNPN, CDR2 SVGIG, per germline (reference sequence). The CDR3 contains 18 residues. V lost 3 bases, J lost 0 bases, and 10 bases stayed unmatched. Here the CDR3 DNA reads TGTGCCTGGAGAAGTTTCTCGGGGGGGCCCTCTGGGGCCAACGTCCTGACTTTC. It translates to CAWRSFSGGPSGANVLTF.

V usage is TRBV5-1 and J usage is TRBJ2-3; 10 bases agree with TRBD1. Germline CDR1 SGHRS, CDR2 YFSETQ. The V and J ends lost 0 bases and 4 bases, in that order; junction bases with no gene match: 5. CDR3 length: 16 amino acids. CDR3 sequence reads: CASSLVDRGISDTQYF. CDR3 bases: TGCGCCAGCAGCTTGGTGGACAGGGGGATTTCAGATACGCAGTATTTT.

Only one count was recorded for this clone. The rearrangement joins TRBV7-9 to TRBJ1-3; D ambiguous. Per germline, CDR1 SEHNR and CDR2 FQNEAQ (reference sequence). This CDR3 has 14 amino acids. The V end was cut by 5 bases, the J end by 0 bases, with 8 bases between. This CDR3 is CASSNGNSGNTIYF. In DNA form, the CDR3 reads TGTGCCAGCAGCAACGGGAACTCTGGAAACACCATATATTTT.

The chain links TRBV28 to TRBJ1-3, with D unclear. Per germline, CDR1 MDHEN and CDR2 SYDVKM. CDR3 size: 13 residues. Trimming cost V 6 bases and J 4 bases, with 10 bases left between them. The CDR3 DNA reads TGTGCCAGCAGCCCACCAGGAGGAAACACCATATATTTT. Residues: CASSPPGGNTIYF.

The chain combines TRBV5-1 with TRBJ2-3; 12 bases align to TRBD2. This CDR3 contains 16 residues. V lost 0 bases to trimming and J lost 5 bases; unmatched junction nucleotides: 4. Germline lookup yields CDR1 SGHRS and CDR2 YFSETQ. The DNA of the CDR3 is TGCGCCAGCAGCTTGGCCGCTAGCGGGAGGGAAGATACGCAGTATTTT. Its protein is CASSLAASGREDTQYF.

This clone has a handful of counts. The chain carries TRBV11-3 and TRBJ2-3; 10 bases agree with TRBD2. Looked up from germline, CDR1 is SGHNT and CDR2 is YENEEA. This CDR3 has 15 amino acids. V was clipped by 4 bases and J by 2 bases; unmatched bases: 3. The CDR3 nucleotides are TGTGCCAGCAGCTCCGGGACTAGCGCCACAGATACGCAGTATTTT. Translating gives CASSSGTSATDTQYF.

The chain links TRBV24-1 to TRBJ2-2; D unclear. The CDR3 totals 15 residues. The germline V gene encodes CDR1 KGHDR and CDR2 SFDVKD. V lost 3 bases and J 5 bases, leaving 12 bases between the germline ends. The CDR3 nucleotides are TGTGCCACCAGTGATCCCCCCCCTAGGACCGGGGAGCTGTTTTTT. It yields the protein CATSDPPPRTGELFF.

The chain combines TRBV6-1 with TRBJ2-1; TRBD2 agrees at 11 bases. The ends lost 2 bases at V and 7 bases at J; junction bases unmatched: 10. CDR3 size: 17 residues. Germline V gene sequence: CDR1 MNHNS, CDR2 SASEGT. CDR3 protein: CASSEITLAGGQNEQFF. As DNA, the CDR3 is TGTGCCAGCAGTGAAATAACCCTAGCGGGAGGACAGAATGAGCAGTTCTTC.

CDR3 amino acids: CASSFGLPQHF. CDR3 bases: TGTGCCAGCAGTTTTGGGCTGCCCCAGCATTTT. The chain combines TRBV28 with TRBJ1-5; D call uncertain. CDR3 length: 11 amino acids. Trimming stripped 3 bases from V and 9 bases from J, with 6 bases between. The germline CDR1 and CDR2 sequences are MDHEN and SYDVKM.

The chain links TRBV9 to TRBJ2-1, with 12 bases aligning to TRBD2. Germline V gene lookup returns CDR1 SGDLS and CDR2 YYNGEE. The CDR3 spans 15 residues. Unmatched junction bases numbered 8, after V lost 4 bases and J lost 9 bases. The DNA for the CDR3 is TGTGCCAGCAGCATCCCTAGCGGGGGGGCCAGTGAGCAGTTCTTC. Protein: CASSIPSGGASEQFF.

The chain joins TRBV5-1 to TRBJ2-3; D is ambiguous. The CDR3 contains 16 residues. CDR1 is SGHRS and CDR2 is YFSETQ in the germline V gene. Trimming took off 3 bases at V and 1 base at J, with 15 bases between the two ends. The chain's CDR3 is CASSSSTTSGTDTQYF. DNA for the CDR3: TGCGCCAGCAGCTCTTCAACAACCTCTGGCACAGATACGCAGTATTTT.

The chain uses TRBV30 and TRBJ2-2; a weak D match, TRBD2 (6 bases). Germline V gives CDR1 GTSNPN, CDR2 SVGIG (reference sequence). The CDR3 is 15 amino acids. Trimming cost V 3 bases and J 3 bases, with 14 bases left between them. The CDR3 loop is CAWRGGSGYTGELFF. CDR3 bases: TGTGCCTGGAGAGGTGGTAGCGGATACACCGGGGAGCTGTTTTTT.

Only one count was recorded for this clone. The genes are TRBV4-1 and TRBJ2-1; 12 bases agree with TRBD2. The V segment lost 0 bases and the J segment 9 bases; nucleotides outside the gene matches: 6. This CDR3 region has 16 residues. Per the germline V gene, CDR1 is MGHRA and CDR2 is YSYEKL. CDR3 region: CASSQDELAGGTEQFF. DNA of the CDR3: TGCGCCAGCAGCCAAGATGAACTAGCGGGAGGCACTGAGCAGTTCTTC.

The rearrangement uses TRBV5-1 and TRBJ2-5; TRBD1 matches at 8 bases. Germline lookup yields CDR1 SGHRS and CDR2 YFSETQ. CDR3 length: 16 amino acids. With 3 bases clipped from V and 4 bases from J, the junction kept 11 bases outside the gene matches. This chain's CDR3 is CASSSWTGMALETQYF. As DNA, the CDR3 is TGCGCCAGCAGCTCGTGGACAGGGATGGCTTTAGAGACCCAGTACTTC. Full variable domain (rest looked up from reference TRBV5-1 and TRBJ2-5): KAGVTQTPRYLIKTRGQQVTLSCSPISGHRSVSWYQQTPGQGLQFLFEYFSETQRNKGNFPGRFSGRQFSNSRSEMNVSTLELGDSALYLCASSSWTGMALETQYFGPGTRLLVL.

This chain links TRBV6-5 with TRBJ2-7; TRBD2 agrees at 10 bases. The V gene end was trimmed by 4 bases and the J gene end by 2 bases; junction bases not matched to a gene: 5. This CDR3 is 15 amino acids long. CDR1 is MNHEY and CDR2 is SVGAGI in the germline V gene. The CDR3 spells CASSSTSGATYEQYF. The CDR3 bases are TGTGCCAGCAGTTCTACTAGCGGGGCCACCTACGAGCAGTACTTC.

This CDR3 is CASSPNRGFTEAFF. The CDR3, as DNA: TGTGCCAGCAGCCCCAACAGGGGATTCACTGAAGCTTTCTTT. J is TRBJ1-1 and V is TRBV7-9, with 7 nucleotides matching TRBD1. The J segment lost 4 bases and the V segment lost 5 bases, leaving 7 bases of the junction unmatched. In germline, CDR1 is SEHNR, CDR2 FQNEAQ (reference sequence). There are 14 residues in the CDR3.

This clone was picked up one time. The chain combines TRBV6-1 with TRBJ1-4; 7 positions agree with TRBD1. In germline, CDR1 is MNHNS, CDR2 SASEGT. Trimming cost V 2 bases and J 9 bases; bases outside gene matches: 24. The CDR3 has 20 residues. CDR3 coding DNA: TGTGCCAGCAGTGAATATATAACAGGGGTTGGCCCCCAATCGAGAAAAAAACTGTTTTTT. As protein: CASSEYITGVGPQSRKKLFF.

The genes are TRBV7-9 and TRBJ1-5; possible D gene TRBD1, 5 bases. Trimming removed 5 bases at V and 5 bases at J, with 13 bases between. Germline V gene lookup returns CDR1 SEHNR and CDR2 FQNEAQ (reference sequence). This CDR3 region has 14 residues. CDR3 coding DNA: TGTGCCAGCAGCCAGACAGCGACCGATCAGCCCCAGCATTTT. It encodes CASSQTATDQPQHF.

The V gene is TRBV3-1 (or the pseudogene TRBV3-2), the J gene TRBJ1-1; D perhaps matches TRBD1 (6 bases). This CDR3 region has 14 residues. With 2 bases removed from V and 10 bases from J, the gap between germline ends came to 17 bases. Germline assignment: CDR1 LGHDT and CDR2 YNNKEL (reference sequence). The CDR3 sequence: CASSQLPQGGGAFF. Written as DNA, the CDR3 is TGTGCCAGCAGCCAACTACCCCAGGGAGGGGGAGCTTTCTTT.

This rearrangement joins TRBV27 to TRBJ1-6; 10 bases match TRBD1. This CDR3 has 16 amino acids. Trimming removed 5 bases from V and 10 bases from J; junction bases left unmatched: 11. The germline gives CDR1 MNHEY, CDR2 SMNVEV (reference sequence). Written as DNA, the CDR3 is TGTGCCAGCAGTACGCCGTTGGGACAGGGGACCTCACCCCTCCACTTT. It specifies CASSTPLGQGTSPLHF.

This clone was found a few times. The chain combines TRBV2 with TRBJ2-1; 8 bases are a match to TRBD2. V dropped 3 bases and J dropped 10; count of bases not matched to a gene: 11. The CDR3 contains 15 residues. CDR1 and CDR2 from the germline V gene are SNHLY and FYNNEI. CDR3 sequence (DNA): TGTGCCAGCAGTGACGGGGGACTAGAGGTCCCAGAGCAGTTCTTC. It is translated as CASSDGGLEVPEQFF.

The rearrangement uses TRBV7-9 and TRBJ2-5; 8 positions agree with TRBD1. CDR1 and CDR2 (germline): SEHNR, FQNEAQ (reference sequence). V lost 6 bases and J lost 2; bases outside the gene matches: 8. CDR3 length: 15 residues. As DNA, the CDR3 is TGTGCCAGCAGTTATACCAGGGGGCTTCAAGAGACCCAGTACTTC. Residues: CASSYTRGLQETQYF. Together with reference TRBV7-9 and TRBJ2-5, the CDR3 gives the full variable domain: DTGVSQNPRHKITKRGQNVTFRCDPISEHNRLYWYRQTLGQGPEFLTYFQNEAQLEKSRLLSDRFSAERPKGSFSTLEIQRTEQGDSAMYLCASSYTRGLQETQYFGPGTRLLVL.

V and J are TRBV13 and TRBJ1-6; TRBD1 matches 12 bases. The V gene end was trimmed by 5 bases and the J gene end by 9 bases; junction bases not matched to a gene: 5. Per germline, CDR1 PRHDT and CDR2 FYEKMQ (reference sequence). The CDR3 is 15 amino acids. The CDR3 loop reads CASSLGQGAFSPLHF. Written as DNA, the CDR3 is TGTGCCAGCAGCCTGGGACAGGGGGCGTTTTCACCCCTCCACTTT.

This chain uses TRBV9 with TRBJ1-5; possibly TRBD1 for D (6 bases). The CDR3 consists of 14 residues. Trimming stripped 3 bases from V and 7 bases from J, with 14 bases between. Per the germline V gene, CDR1 is SGDLS and CDR2 is YYNGEE. The CDR3 DNA reads TGTGCCAGCAGCGGAGGGGGGGGCACGCAGCCCCAGCATTTT. This codes for CASSGGGGTQPQHF.

This clone was recorded only once. The V gene is TRBV29-1, the J gene TRBJ1-2; D is uncertain. Trimming cost V 0 bases and J 8 bases, with 22 bases left between them. The CDR3 totals 16 residues. The V gene's germline CDR1 is SQVTM and CDR2 ANQGSEA. For the CDR3, the DNA is TGCAGCGTTGAAGACCCAAAGCTTCCCGGATCGGGGGGCTACACCTTC. This translates into CSVEDPKLPGSGGYTF.